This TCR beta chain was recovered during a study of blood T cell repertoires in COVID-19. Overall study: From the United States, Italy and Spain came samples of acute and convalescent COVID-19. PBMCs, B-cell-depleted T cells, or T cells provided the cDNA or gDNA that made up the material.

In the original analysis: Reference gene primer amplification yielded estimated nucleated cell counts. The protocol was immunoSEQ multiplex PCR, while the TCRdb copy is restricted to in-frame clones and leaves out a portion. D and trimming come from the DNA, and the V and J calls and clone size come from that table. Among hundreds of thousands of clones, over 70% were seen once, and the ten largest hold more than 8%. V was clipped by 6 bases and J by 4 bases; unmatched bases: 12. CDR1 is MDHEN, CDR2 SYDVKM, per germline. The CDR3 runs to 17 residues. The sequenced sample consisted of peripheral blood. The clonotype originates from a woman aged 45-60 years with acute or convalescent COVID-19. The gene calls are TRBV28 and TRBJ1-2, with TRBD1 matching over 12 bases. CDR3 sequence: CASRAGTGGAKGYGYTF. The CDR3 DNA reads TGTGCCAGCAGGGCCGGGACAGGGGGCGCGAAAGGCTATGGCTACACCTTC.